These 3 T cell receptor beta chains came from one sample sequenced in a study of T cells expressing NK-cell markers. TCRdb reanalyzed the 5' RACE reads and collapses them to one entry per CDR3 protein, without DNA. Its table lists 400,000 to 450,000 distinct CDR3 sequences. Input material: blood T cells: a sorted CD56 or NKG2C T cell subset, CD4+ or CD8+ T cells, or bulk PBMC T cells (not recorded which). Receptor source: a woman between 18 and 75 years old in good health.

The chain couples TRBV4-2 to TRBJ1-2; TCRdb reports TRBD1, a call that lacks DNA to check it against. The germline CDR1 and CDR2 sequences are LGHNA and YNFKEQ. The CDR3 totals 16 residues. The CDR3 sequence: CASSQGSGEAPYGYTF.

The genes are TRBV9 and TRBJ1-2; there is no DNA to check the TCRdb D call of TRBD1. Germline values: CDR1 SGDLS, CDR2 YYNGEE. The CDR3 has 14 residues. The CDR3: CASTKGQGNYGYTF.

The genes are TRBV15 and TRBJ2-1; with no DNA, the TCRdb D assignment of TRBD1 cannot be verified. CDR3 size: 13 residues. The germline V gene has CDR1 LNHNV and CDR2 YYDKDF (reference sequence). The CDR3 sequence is CATSRVKGDEQFF.